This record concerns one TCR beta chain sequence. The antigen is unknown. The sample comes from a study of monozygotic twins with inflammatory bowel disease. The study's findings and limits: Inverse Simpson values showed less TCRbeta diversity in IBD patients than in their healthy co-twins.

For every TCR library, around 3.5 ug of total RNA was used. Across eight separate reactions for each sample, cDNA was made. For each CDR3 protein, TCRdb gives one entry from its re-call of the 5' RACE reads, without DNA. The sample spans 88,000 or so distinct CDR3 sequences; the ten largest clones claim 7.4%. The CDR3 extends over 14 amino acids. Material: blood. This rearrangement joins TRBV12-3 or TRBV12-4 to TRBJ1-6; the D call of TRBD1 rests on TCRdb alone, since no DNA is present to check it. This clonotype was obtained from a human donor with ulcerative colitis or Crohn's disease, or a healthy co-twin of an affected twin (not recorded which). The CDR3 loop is CASARQGAYSPLHF.